The 4 T cell receptor beta chains given below trace back to one sample, sequenced in a study of cytotoxic CD8 clonotypes in ibrutinib-treated CLL. The repertoire was sequenced with immunoSEQ multiplex PCR; TCRdb's copy has only in-frame clones and lacks some. This sample carries some 200,000 clones, around 70% of them seen once, and the ten largest clones take 10% to 15%. The source was PBMCs, collected after 24 months of ibrutinib treatment. The receptors originated from a human donor with chronic lymphocytic leukemia.

This clone was observed a single time. The chain couples TRBV5-1 to TRBJ1-4; a weak D match, TRBD1 (6 bases). CDR3 size: 15 residues. V was clipped by 4 bases and J by 6 bases, with 16 bases between them. The germline gives CDR1 SGHRS, CDR2 YFSETQ. Here the CDR3 reads CASSVTGREDEKLFF. The DNA of the CDR3 is TGCGCCAGCAGCGTAACAGGGCGGGAGGATGAAAAACTGTTTTTT.

J is TRBJ2-1 and V is TRBV19; possibly TRBD1 for D (6 bases). CDR3 size: 13 residues. The V gene's germline CDR1 is LNHDA and CDR2 SQIVND (reference sequence). Trimming removed 0 bases from V and 10 bases from J, with 10 bases in between. In nucleotides, the CDR3 is TGTGCCAGTAGTATAGAGGGGACAAGGGAGCAGTTCTTC. Protein: CASSIEGTREQFF.

The V call is TRBV4-3, the J call TRBJ1-5; D is perhaps TRBD1 (5 bases). This CDR3 has 14 amino acids. V was clipped by 3 bases and J by 5 bases, with 11 bases between them. CDR1 and CDR2 from the germline V gene are LGHNA and YSLEER. CDR3 residues: CASSQNRIYQPQHF. CDR3 DNA sequence: TGCGCCAGCAGCCAGAACAGGATATATCAGCCCCAGCATTTT.

The chain has TRBV30 and TRBJ2-2, with unresolved D. The CDR3 totals 13 residues. CDR1 GTSNPN and CDR2 SVGIG come from the germline V gene (reference sequence). The V and J ends lost 1 base and 4 bases respectively, with 7 bases between them. The CDR3 protein is CAWSELSTGELFF. The CDR3, as DNA: TGTGCCTGGAGTGAACTGTCCACCGGGGAGCTGTTTTTT.